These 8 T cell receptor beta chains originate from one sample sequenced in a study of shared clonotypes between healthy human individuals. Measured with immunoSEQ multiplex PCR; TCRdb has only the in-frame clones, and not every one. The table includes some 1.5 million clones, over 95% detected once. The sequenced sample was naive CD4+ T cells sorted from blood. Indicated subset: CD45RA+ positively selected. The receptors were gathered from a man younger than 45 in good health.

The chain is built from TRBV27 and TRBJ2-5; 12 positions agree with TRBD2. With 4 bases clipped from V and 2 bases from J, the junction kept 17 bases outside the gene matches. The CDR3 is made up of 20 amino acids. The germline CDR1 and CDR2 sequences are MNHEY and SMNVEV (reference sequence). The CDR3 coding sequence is TGTGCCAGCAGTTCCCTGACTGGGCTAGCGGGAGGGTTACGACAAGAGACCCAGTACTTC. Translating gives CASSSLTGLAGGLRQETQYF.

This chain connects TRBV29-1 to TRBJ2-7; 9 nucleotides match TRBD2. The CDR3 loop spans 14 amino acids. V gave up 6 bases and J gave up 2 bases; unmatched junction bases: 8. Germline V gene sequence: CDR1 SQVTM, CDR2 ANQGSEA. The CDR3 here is CSVYSGTSTYEQYF. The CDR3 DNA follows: TGCAGCGTCTATTCCGGGACTAGCACCTACGAGCAGTACTTC.

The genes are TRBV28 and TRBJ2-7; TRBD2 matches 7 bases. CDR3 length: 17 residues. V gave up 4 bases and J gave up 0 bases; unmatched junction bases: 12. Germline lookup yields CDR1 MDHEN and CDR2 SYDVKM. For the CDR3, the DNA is TGTGCCAGCAGTTCCCCGGGGGGTAGCGGGCTCTCCTACGAGCAGTACTTC. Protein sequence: CASSSPGGSGLSYEQYF.

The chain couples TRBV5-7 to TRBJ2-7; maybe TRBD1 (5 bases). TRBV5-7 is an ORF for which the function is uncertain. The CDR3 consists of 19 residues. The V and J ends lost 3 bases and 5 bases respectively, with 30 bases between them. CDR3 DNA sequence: TGTGCCAGCAGCTCTCCCAGGGATCGTATATCGGTGGGGATCGACGAGCAGTACTTC. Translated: CASSSPRDRISVGIDEQYF.

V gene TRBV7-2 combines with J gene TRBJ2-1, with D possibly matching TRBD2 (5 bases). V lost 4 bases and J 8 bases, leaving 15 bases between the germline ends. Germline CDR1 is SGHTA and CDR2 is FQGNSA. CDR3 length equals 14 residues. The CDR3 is CASSSRGEGDEQFF. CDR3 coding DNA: TGTGCCAGCAGCTCCCGAGGTGAGGGCGATGAGCAGTTCTTC.

The chain's CDR3 is CASGTSGRLGAKNIQYF. DNA for the CDR3: TGTGCCAGCGGGACTAGCGGGAGGCTGGGAGCCAAAAACATTCAGTACTTC. This chain joins TRBV2 and TRBJ2-4; 15 bases agree with TRBD2. V dropped 8 bases and J dropped 0; count of bases not matched to a gene: 5. The CDR3 has 17 amino acids. Looked up from germline, CDR1 is SNHLY and CDR2 is FYNNEI.

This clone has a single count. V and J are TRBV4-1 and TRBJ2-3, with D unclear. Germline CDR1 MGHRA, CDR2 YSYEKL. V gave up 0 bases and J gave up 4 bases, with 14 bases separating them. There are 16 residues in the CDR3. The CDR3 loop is CASSQDVLIKADTQYF. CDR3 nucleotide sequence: TGCGCCAGCAGCCAAGATGTCCTCATAAAGGCAGATACGCAGTATTTT.

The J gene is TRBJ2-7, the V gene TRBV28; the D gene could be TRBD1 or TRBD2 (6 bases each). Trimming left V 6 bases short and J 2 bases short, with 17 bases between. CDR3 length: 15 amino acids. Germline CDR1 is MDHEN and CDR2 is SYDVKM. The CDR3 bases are TGTGCCAGCAGCTTACCGGGGGCAAGACCCTACGAGCAGTACTTC. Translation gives CASSLPGARPYEQYF.